This section outlines one T cell receptor (beta chain) sequence together with its context. The antigen is undetermined. The data were taken from a study of metastatic and nonmetastatic thyroid tumors. Study conclusions and caveats: A significant increase in TCR beta diversity was reportedly seen in malignant thyroid tumors relative to benign nodules, in blood and tumor.

Patients were all untreated before their thyroid surgery. There are 16 residues in the CDR3. V shed 5 bases and J 4 bases; nucleotides not matched to a gene: 11. Germline values: CDR1 SGHAT, CDR2 FQDESV (reference sequence). Through MiXCR, TCRdb re-clonotyped the PCR reads. The top ten clones hold around 3.5% of a sample with about 47,000 clones, about 25% of them seen once. The sample consisted of blood. This sequence was found in a male donor with papillary thyroid cancer or a benign thyroid nodule (not recorded which). Some clones in this sample may be carry-over from other donors' samples. The chain links TRBV11-1 to TRBJ2-1; 7 bases are shared with TRBD2. CDR3 bases: TGTGCCAGCAGCCTATCCTGGGCTAGCGGATACAATGAGCAGTTCTTC. Translated: CASSLSWASGYNEQFF.